A single sample is the source of the 24 T cell receptor beta chains below, sequenced in a study of identical twins. MiXCR, applied by TCRdb to the 5' RACE reads, yields one record per CDR3 protein. The top ten clones hold approximately 0.89% of a sample with about 660,000 distinct CDR3 sequences, about 9.4% of them seen once. The same sample was also used in a study of yellow fever vaccine responses in identical twins.

The sample comprised PBMCs. The receptors shown here come from a woman aged 18-35 years in good health.

The chain uses TRBV7-8 and TRBJ2-7; D may be TRBD1 (6 bases). V lost 5 bases and J lost 5, with 16 bases in between. The V gene's germline CDR1 is SGHVS and CDR2 FQNEAQ. This CDR3 region has 14 residues. Here the CDR3 reads CASSPTGFSNEQYF. The CDR3 DNA follows: TGTGCCAGCAGCCCTACAGGGTTTTCCAACGAGCAGTACTTC.

In this sample, this clonotype turned up a few times. The rearrangement links TRBV27 to TRBJ1-1; the D is unclear. The CDR3 covers 11 residues. Germline lookup yields CDR1 MNHEY and CDR2 SMNVEV (reference sequence). The V gene lost 6 bases and the J gene lost 10 bases, with 12 bases spanning the gap. The CDR3 nucleotides read TGTGCCAGCAGGCACGGACGGTTAGCTTTCTTT. Its translation is CASRHGRLAFF.

The rearrangement uses TRBV7-6 and TRBJ1-6, with 9 nucleotides matching TRBD1. This CDR3 has 13 residues. The V and J ends lost 3 bases and 10 bases, in that order; junction bases with no gene match: 1. Looked up from germline, CDR1 is SGHVS and CDR2 is FNYEAQ. The DNA for the CDR3 is TGTGCCAGCAGCTTGGACAGGGGATCACCCCTCCACTTT. Translated: CASSLDRGSPLHF.

V gene TRBV10-3 combines with J gene TRBJ2-3; no firm D call. With 4 bases removed from V and 0 bases from J, the gap between germline ends came to 8 bases. This CDR3 comprises 14 residues. Per germline, CDR1 ENHRY and CDR2 SYGVKD. The CDR3 protein is CAISARDSTDTQYF. In DNA form, the CDR3 reads TGTGCCATCAGTGCCCGAGATAGCACAGATACGCAGTATTTT.

The sample holds many counts of this clonotype. The chain recombines TRBV6-2 or TRBV6-3 with TRBJ2-1, with 11 bases aligning to TRBD2. V was pared by 2 bases and J by 5 bases, with 8 bases of the junction left unmatched. CDR3 length equals 17 residues. Per the germline V gene, CDR1 is MNHEY and CDR2 is SVGEGT. DNA of the CDR3: TGTGCCAGCAGTTACCTCTTGAATAGCGGGAGGGACAATGAGCAGTTCTTC. This gives the protein CASSYLLNSGRDNEQFF.

This clonotype occurred once. CDR3: CATCQGQGVPETQYF. In DNA, the CDR3 is TGTGCCACCTGCCAAGGACAGGGGGTACCCGAGACCCAGTACTTC. The chain carries TRBV3-1 and TRBJ2-5; 10 nucleotides agree with TRBD1. The CDR3 runs 15 residues. V dropped 10 bases and J dropped 5; count of bases not matched to a gene: 13. CDR1 and CDR2 from the germline V gene are LGHDT and YNNKEL (reference sequence).

This clonotype was seen many times. The J gene is TRBJ2-5, the V gene TRBV20-1; TRBD2 aligns across 9 bases. The CDR3 spans 15 residues. Germline V gene lookup returns CDR1 DFQATT and CDR2 SNEGSKA (reference sequence). Trimming removed 0 bases from V and 5 bases from J; junction bases left unmatched: 7. The CDR3 sequence: CSARDGAGGLETQYF. CDR3 nucleotide sequence: TGCAGTGCTAGAGATGGAGCGGGGGGTTTGGAGACCCAGTACTTC.

The table lists this clonotype with a few counts. This sequence joins TRBV12-3 or TRBV12-4 and TRBJ2-7, with D tentatively TRBD1 or TRBD2 (5 bases each). V lost 6 bases, J lost 7 bases, and 13 bases lay in between. The CDR3 is 12 residues long. The CDR3 sequence is CASRVDWGEQYF. DNA for the CDR3: TGTGCCAGCAGAGTGGACTGGGGGGAGCAGTACTTC.

This clonotype was observed many times. In DNA form, the CDR3 reads TGTGCCATCAGTCTAAGGGCCTCGACACCGCCTTTCTATGGCTACACCTTC. It codes for CAISLRASTPPFYGYTF. This sequence joins TRBV10-3 and TRBJ1-2, with unresolved D. The CDR3 covers 17 residues. Germline CDR1 ENHRY, CDR2 SYGVKD. V lost 5 bases to trimming and J lost 4 bases, with 23 bases between them.

This chain joins TRBV9 and TRBJ2-3; TRBD2 matches 10 bases. Germline CDR1 and CDR2: SGDLS and YYNGEE. The V and J ends lost 3 bases and 1 base, in that order; junction bases with no gene match: 5. The CDR3 totals 16 residues. The CDR3 DNA reads TGTGCCAGCAGCGCTTTCGGGACTAGCGGCACAGATACGCAGTATTTT. It is translated as CASSAFGTSGTDTQYF. Using reference TRBV9 and TRBJ2-3 for the parts outside the CDR3, the full variable domain is DSGVTQTPKHLITATGQRVTLRCSPRSGDLSVYWYQQSLDQGLQFLIQYYNGEERAKGNILERFSAQQFPDLHSELNLSSLELGDSALYFCASSAFGTSGTDTQYFGPGTRLTVL.

This clonotype has a handful of counts. This chain links TRBV20-1 with TRBJ2-2, with 9 bases lining up with TRBD1. The CDR3 extends over 17 amino acids. Trimming removed 1 base from V and 1 base from J; junction bases left unmatched: 7. CDR1 is DFQATT, CDR2 SNEGSKA, per germline (reference sequence). The CDR3 DNA reads as TGCAGTGCTAGAGCCTGGGACAGGGAAAAGAACACCGGGGAGCTGTTTTTT. This gives the protein CSARAWDREKNTGELFF.

This clonotype has just a few counts. The rearrangement joins TRBV28 to TRBJ2-3, with 9 bases fitting TRBD2. There are 15 residues in the CDR3. Germline lookup yields CDR1 MDHEN and CDR2 SYDVKM. V lost 5 bases and J lost 5; bases outside the gene matches: 8. The CDR3 DNA reads TGTGCCAGCAGTGTTGCGGGGGGGGGAGGAGATACGCAGTATTTT. Translated, it gives CASSVAGGGGDTQYF.

This clonotype came up a few times. The rearrangement joins TRBV10-3 to TRBJ2-3, with 11 bases aligning to TRBD2. The CDR3 has 15 amino acids. Unmatched junction bases numbered 6, after V lost 4 bases and J lost 6 bases. The germline CDR1 and CDR2 sequences are ENHRY and SYGVKD. CDR3 nucleotides: TGTGCCATCAGTGGTCTAGCGGGGGGCCACGATACGCAGTATTTT. Encoded protein: CAISGLAGGHDTQYF.

In its sample, this clonotype was seen many times. This rearrangement joins TRBV7-6 to TRBJ2-1; D remains ambiguous. Germline V lookup: CDR1 SGHVS, CDR2 FNYEAQ. CDR3 length: 14 amino acids. V was pared by 1 base and J by 6 bases, with 10 bases between. CDR3 in DNA: TGTGCCAGCAGCTTAGAAAGGGCAGGCAATGAGCAGTTCTTC. As protein: CASSLERAGNEQFF.

This clonotype was detected a few times. This chain joins TRBV19 and TRBJ2-1; no firm D call. This CDR3 contains 13 residues. Trimming took off 7 bases at V and 0 bases at J, with 7 bases between the two ends. Germline lookup yields CDR1 LNHDA and CDR2 SQIVND (reference sequence). CDR3 DNA sequence: TGTGCCAGTAACCCGAGCTCCTACAATGAGCAGTTCTTC. It yields the protein CASNPSSYNEQFF.

In this sample, this clonotype turned up many times. V and J are TRBV11-2 and TRBJ2-3; D is perhaps TRBD1 (6 bases). CDR3 length: 16 amino acids. The V gene's germline CDR1 is SGHAT and CDR2 FQNNGV. V was pared by 5 bases and J by 5 bases, with 20 bases between. Here the CDR3 DNA reads TGTGCCAGCAGCCCCGGGACACAACTAAGGGGAGATACGCAGTATTTT. It codes for CASSPGTQLRGDTQYF.

Regarding this clonotype: This could be a read error, since a much larger clone is one nucleotide away. The chain has TRBV3-2 and TRBJ2-7; the table's TRBD2 call for D was not verified on the DNA. TRBV3-2 corresponds to a pseudogene. The CDR3 extends over 14 amino acids. CDR3 sequence: CASSPGLVDYEQYF. DNA of the CDR3: TGTGCCAGCAGCCCGGGACTAGTGGACTACGAGCAGTACTTC.

The V gene is TRBV7-9, the J gene TRBJ2-1; D remains unclear. The germline gives CDR1 SEHNR, CDR2 FQNEAQ (reference sequence). V lost 1 base and J 7 bases, leaving 14 bases between the germline ends. The CDR3 sequence is 15 residues long. DNA of the CDR3: TGTGCCAGCAGCTTAGGGCCGGACCCCGGGAATGAGCAGTTCTTC. The encoded protein is CASSLGPDPGNEQFF.

This clonotype came up many times. This chain uses TRBV2 with TRBJ2-1, with 8 bases lining up with TRBD2. Trimming removed 4 bases from V and 0 bases from J; junction bases left unmatched: 5. Germline CDR1 is SNHLY and CDR2 is FYNNEI. The CDR3 sequence is 16 residues long. The CDR3 sequence is CASSGLAGSSYNEQFF. For the CDR3, the DNA is TGTGCCAGCAGTGGGTTAGCGGGGAGCTCCTACAATGAGCAGTTCTTC.

This clonotype was seen more than once but under ten times. The V gene is TRBV10-2, the J gene TRBJ2-5; no clear D gene. The ends were cut back, 8 bases at V and 1 base at J, with 8 bases in the middle. CDR3 size: 12 residues. CDR1 is WSHSY, CDR2 SAAADI, per germline. Written as DNA, the CDR3 is TGCGCCAGCTTAGGCCTCCAAGAGACCCAGTACTTC. Its protein is CASLGLQETQYF.

This clonotype was detected a few times. This chain joins TRBV27 and TRBJ2-5; D is uncertain. In germline, CDR1 is MNHEY, CDR2 SMNVEV (reference sequence). The ends were cut back, 5 bases at V and 2 bases at J, with 15 bases in the middle. CDR3 length: 15 amino acids. CDR3 bases: TGTGCCAGCAGTCCCCTCGACAATACGCAAGAGACCCAGTACTTC. It yields the protein CASSPLDNTQETQYF.

This clonotype was detected only once. This chain links TRBV7-2 with TRBJ2-7, with 10 positions matching TRBD1. CDR1 is SGHTA, CDR2 FQGNSA, per germline. This CDR3 region has 15 residues. J lost 4 bases, V lost 4 bases, and 7 bases had no gene match. The CDR3 region is CASSWGQGPAYEQYF. The CDR3 DNA is TGTGCCAGCAGCTGGGGACAGGGGCCTGCGTACGAGCAGTACTTC.

This clonotype has more than one count but fewer than ten. This chain links TRBV20-1 with TRBJ1-2, with unresolved D. Per the germline V gene, CDR1 is DFQATT and CDR2 is SNEGSKA (reference sequence). Trimming stripped 6 bases from V and 0 bases from J, with 14 bases between. The CDR3 consists of 14 residues. The CDR3 nucleotides read TGCAGTGCCGAGTGGTGGACCCCTAACTATGGCTACACCTTC. This encodes CSAEWWTPNYGYTF.

The chain joins TRBV2 to TRBJ2-7; TRBD2 aligns across 7 bases. The CDR3 spans 14 residues. V trimming: 0 bases; J trimming: 7 bases; junction bases outside the gene matches: 6. Germline V gene lookup returns CDR1 SNHLY and CDR2 FYNNEI. The CDR3 loop is CASSEASREGEQYF. CDR3 DNA sequence: TGTGCCAGCAGTGAAGCGAGCAGGGAGGGAGAGCAGTACTTC.